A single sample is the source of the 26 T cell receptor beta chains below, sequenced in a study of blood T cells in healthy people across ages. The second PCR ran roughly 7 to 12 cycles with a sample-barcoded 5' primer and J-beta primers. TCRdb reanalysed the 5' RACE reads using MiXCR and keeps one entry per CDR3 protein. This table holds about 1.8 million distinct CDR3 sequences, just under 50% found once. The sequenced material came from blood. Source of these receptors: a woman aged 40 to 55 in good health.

In DNA, the CDR3 is TGTGCCAGCAGCTCGACACAAGCGAACACTGAAGCTTTCTTT. Translation: CASSSTQANTEAFF. The V and J genes are TRBV7-9 and TRBJ1-1; D ambiguous. The V and J ends lost 4 bases and 1 base respectively, with 10 bases between them. The CDR3 is 14 residues long. Germline-derived CDR1 and CDR2 are SEHNR and FQNEAQ (reference sequence). Complete variable domain (other parts from reference TRBV7-9 and TRBJ1-1): DTGVSQNPRHKITKRGQNVTFRCDPISEHNRLYWYRQTLGQGPEFLTYFQNEAQLEKSRLLSDRFSAERPKGSFSTLEIQRTEQGDSAMYLCASSSTQANTEAFFGQGTRLTVV.

CDR3 DNA sequence: TGCGCCAGCAGCCAAGAATTGGGTAGAGGTAATTCACCCCTCCACTTT. Translating it yields CASSQELGRGNSPLHF. The genes are TRBV4-1 and TRBJ1-6, with unresolved D. The V and J ends lost 0 bases and 6 bases respectively, with 12 bases between them. This CDR3 has 16 amino acids. The germline V gene encodes CDR1 MGHRA and CDR2 YSYEKL.

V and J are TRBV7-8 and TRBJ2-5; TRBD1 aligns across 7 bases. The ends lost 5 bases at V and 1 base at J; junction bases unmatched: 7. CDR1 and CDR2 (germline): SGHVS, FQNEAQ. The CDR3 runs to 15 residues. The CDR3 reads CASSHLTGFQETQYF. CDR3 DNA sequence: TGTGCCAGCAGCCACCTGACAGGGTTCCAAGAGACCCAGTACTTC.

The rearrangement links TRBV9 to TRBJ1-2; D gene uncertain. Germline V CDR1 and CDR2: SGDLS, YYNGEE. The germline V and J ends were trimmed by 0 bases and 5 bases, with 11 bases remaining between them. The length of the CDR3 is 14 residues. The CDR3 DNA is TGTGCCAGCAGCGTAGCGAACGGCGGATATGGCTACACCTTC. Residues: CASSVANGGYGYTF.

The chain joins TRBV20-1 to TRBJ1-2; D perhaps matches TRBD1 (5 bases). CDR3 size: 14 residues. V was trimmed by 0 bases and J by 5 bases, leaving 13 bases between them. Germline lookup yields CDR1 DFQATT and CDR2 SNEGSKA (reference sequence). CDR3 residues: CSARDPRVWYGYTF. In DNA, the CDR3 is TGCAGTGCTAGAGATCCCAGGGTCTGGTATGGCTACACCTTC.

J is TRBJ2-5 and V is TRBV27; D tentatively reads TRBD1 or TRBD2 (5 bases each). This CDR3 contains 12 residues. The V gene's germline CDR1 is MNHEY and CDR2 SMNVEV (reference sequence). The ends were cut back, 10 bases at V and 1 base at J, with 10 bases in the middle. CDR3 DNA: TGTGCCACCGGGGCGCCCCAAGAGACCCAGTACTTC. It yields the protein CATGAPQETQYF.

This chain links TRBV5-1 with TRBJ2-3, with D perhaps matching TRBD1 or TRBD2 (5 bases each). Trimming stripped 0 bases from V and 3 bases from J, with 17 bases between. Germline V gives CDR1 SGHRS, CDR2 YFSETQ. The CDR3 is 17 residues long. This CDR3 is CASSLAGRAASTDTQYF. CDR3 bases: TGCGCCAGCAGCTTGGCGGGGCGGGCAGCCTCTACAGATACGCAGTATTTT.

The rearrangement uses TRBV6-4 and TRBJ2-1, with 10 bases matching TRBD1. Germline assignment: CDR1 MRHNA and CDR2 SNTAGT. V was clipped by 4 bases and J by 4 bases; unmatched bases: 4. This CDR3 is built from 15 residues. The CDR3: CASSARQGAYNEQFF. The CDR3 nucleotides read TGTGCCAGCAGTGCCAGACAGGGGGCTTACAATGAGCAGTTCTTC.

The CDR3 sequence is CAISEGAATQYF. In DNA, the CDR3 is TGTGCCATCAGTGAGGGGGCGGCCACGCAGTATTTT. This sequence joins TRBV10-3 and TRBJ2-3; D perhaps matches TRBD1 (5 bases). CDR1 is ENHRY and CDR2 is SYGVKD in the germline V gene. The CDR3 loop spans 12 amino acids. V was shortened by 2 bases and J by 9 bases, with 9 bases between the two germline ends.

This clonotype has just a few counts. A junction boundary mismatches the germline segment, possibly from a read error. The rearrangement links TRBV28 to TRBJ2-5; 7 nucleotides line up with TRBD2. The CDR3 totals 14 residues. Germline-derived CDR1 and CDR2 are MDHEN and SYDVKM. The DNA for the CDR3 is TGCGCCAGCAGCCGACTAGCAACTGGGGAGACCCAGTACTTC. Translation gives CASSRLATGETQYF.

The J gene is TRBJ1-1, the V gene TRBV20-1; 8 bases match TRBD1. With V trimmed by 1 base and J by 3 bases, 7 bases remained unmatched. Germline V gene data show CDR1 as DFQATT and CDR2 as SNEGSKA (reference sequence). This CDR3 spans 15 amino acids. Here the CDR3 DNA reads TGCAGTGCTAGAGCGTTCAGGGGGCGGGACACTGAAGCTTTCTTT. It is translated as CSARAFRGRDTEAFF.

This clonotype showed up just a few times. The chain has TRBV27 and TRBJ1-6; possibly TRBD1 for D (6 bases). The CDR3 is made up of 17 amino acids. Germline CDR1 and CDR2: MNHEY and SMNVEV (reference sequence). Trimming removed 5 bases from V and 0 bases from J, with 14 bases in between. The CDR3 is CASSNDRTRSYNSPLHF. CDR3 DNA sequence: TGTGCCAGCAGTAACGACAGGACTCGCTCCTATAATTCACCCCTCCACTTT.

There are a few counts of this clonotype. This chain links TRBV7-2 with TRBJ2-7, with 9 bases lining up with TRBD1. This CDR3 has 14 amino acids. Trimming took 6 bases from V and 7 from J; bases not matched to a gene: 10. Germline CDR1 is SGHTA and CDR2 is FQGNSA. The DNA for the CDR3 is TGTGCCAGCAGTCACCGGGACAGGGTTCCGGAGCAGTACTTC. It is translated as CASSHRDRVPEQYF.

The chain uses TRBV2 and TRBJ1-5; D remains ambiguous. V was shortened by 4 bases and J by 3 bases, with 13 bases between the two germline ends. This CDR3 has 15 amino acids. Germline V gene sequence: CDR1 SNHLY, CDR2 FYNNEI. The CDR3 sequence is CASSGLSGVNQPQHF. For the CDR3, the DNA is TGTGCCAGCAGTGGTTTATCGGGAGTCAATCAGCCCCAGCATTTT.

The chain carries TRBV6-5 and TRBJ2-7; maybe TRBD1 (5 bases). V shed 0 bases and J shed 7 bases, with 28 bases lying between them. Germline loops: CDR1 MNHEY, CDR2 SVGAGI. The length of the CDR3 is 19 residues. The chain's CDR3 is CASSYSTPTVIPYHAEQYF. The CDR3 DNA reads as TGTGCCAGCAGTTACTCGACACCGACAGTTATCCCCTATCACGCGGAGCAGTACTTC.

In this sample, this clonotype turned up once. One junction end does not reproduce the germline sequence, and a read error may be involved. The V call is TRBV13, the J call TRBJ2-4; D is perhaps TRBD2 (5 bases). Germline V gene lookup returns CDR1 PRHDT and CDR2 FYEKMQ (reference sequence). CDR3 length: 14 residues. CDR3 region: CAGSSGLAKNIQYF. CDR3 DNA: TGTGCCGGCAGCAGCGGACTAGCCAAAAACATTCAGTACTTC.

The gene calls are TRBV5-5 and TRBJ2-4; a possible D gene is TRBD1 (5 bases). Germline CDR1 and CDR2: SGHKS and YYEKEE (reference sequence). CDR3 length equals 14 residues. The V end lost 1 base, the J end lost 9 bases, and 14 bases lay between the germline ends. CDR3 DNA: TGTGCCAGCAGCTTGTTAGGGGTTCCGAGCATTCAGTACTTC. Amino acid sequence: CASSLLGVPSIQYF.

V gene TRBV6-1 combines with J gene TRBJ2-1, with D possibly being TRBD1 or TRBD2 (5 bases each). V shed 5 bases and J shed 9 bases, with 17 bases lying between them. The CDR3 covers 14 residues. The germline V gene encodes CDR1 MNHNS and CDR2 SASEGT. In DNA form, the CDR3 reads TGTGCCAGCAGTTGGGGACGGGGATCCGCTGAGCAGTTCTTC. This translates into CASSWGRGSAEQFF.

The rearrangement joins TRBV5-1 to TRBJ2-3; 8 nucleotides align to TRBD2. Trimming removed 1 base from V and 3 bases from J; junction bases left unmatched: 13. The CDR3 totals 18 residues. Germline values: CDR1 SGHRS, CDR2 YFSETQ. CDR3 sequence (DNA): TGCGCCAGCAGCTTGTGGGGGCTGGGACTAGAATCGACAGATACGCAGTATTTT. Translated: CASSLWGLGLESTDTQYF.

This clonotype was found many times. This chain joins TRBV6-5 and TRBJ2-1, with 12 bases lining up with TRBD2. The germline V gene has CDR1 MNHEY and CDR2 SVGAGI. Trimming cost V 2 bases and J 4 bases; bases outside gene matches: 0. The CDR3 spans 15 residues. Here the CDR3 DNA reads TGTGCCAGCAGTTACACTAGCGGGGGGTACAATGAGCAGTTCTTC. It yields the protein CASSYTSGGYNEQFF.

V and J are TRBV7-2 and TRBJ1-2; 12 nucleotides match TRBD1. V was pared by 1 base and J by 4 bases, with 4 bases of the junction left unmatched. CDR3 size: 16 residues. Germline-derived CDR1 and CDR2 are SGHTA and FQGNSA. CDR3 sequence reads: CASSLDGTGGIYGYTF. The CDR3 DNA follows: TGTGCCAGCAGCTTAGACGGGACAGGGGGCATCTATGGCTACACCTTC.

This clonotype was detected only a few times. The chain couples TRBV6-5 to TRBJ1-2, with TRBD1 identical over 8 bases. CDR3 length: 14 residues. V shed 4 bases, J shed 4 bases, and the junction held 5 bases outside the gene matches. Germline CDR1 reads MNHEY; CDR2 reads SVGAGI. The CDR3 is CASSFSGQAYGYTF. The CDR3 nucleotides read TGTGCCAGCAGTTTCTCGGGACAGGCCTATGGCTACACCTTC.

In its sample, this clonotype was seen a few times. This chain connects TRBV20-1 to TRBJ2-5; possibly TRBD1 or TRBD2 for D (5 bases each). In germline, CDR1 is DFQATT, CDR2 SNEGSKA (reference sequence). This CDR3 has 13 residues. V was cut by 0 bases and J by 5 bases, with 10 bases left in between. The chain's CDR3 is CSARDWGTETQYF. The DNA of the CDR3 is TGCAGTGCTAGAGATTGGGGGACGGAGACCCAGTACTTC.

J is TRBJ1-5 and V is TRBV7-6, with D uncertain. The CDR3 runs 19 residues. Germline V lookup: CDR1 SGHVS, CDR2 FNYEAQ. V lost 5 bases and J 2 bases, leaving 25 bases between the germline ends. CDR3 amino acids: CASSLDPPRGSWGNQPQHF. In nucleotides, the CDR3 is TGTGCCAGCAGCCTTGATCCTCCCCGCGGGTCGTGGGGCAATCAGCCCCAGCATTTT. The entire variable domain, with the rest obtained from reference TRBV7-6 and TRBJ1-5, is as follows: GAGVSQSPRYKVTKRGQDVALRCDPISGHVSLYWYRQALGQGPEFLTYFNYEAQQDKSGLPNDRFSAERPEGSISTLTIQRTEQRDSAMYRCASSLDPPRGSWGNQPQHFGDGTRLSIL.

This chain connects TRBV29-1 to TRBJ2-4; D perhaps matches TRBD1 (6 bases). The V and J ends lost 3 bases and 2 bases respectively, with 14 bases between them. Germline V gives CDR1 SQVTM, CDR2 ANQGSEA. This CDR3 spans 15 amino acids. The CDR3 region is CSVEKTGSSKNIQYF. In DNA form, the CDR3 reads TGCAGCGTTGAGAAGACAGGCAGTTCCAAAAACATTCAGTACTTC.

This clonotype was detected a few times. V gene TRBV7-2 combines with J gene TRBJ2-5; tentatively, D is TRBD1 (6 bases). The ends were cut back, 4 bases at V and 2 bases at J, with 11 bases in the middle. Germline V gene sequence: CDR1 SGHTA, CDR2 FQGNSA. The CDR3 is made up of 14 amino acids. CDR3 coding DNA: TGTGCCAGCAGCTGGGGTGGACAGCAAGAGACCCAGTACTTC. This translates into CASSWGGQQETQYF.